These 24 T cell receptor beta chains were sequenced from one sample in a study of neoadjuvant nivolumab and ipilimumab in lung cancer. Repertoires were generated with immunoSEQ multiplex PCR, while TCRdb's copy carries only in-frame clones and drops some. The repertoire has 25,000 to 30,000 clones, roughly 76% of them found once; the top ten carry roughly 18%. The input for sequencing was tumor tissue, taken after neoadjuvant nivolumab, alone or with ipilimumab, at or shortly before surgery. The source is an adult with non-small cell lung cancer.

The V call is TRBV19, the J call TRBJ2-3; D is undetermined. The CDR3 spans 14 residues. Germline CDR1 and CDR2: LNHDA and SQIVND (reference sequence). The V and J ends lost 5 bases and 2 bases respectively, with 11 bases between them. CDR3: CASSPLTLTDTQYF. As DNA, the CDR3 is TGTGCCAGTAGTCCGTTAACCCTCACAGATACGCAGTATTTT.

The V gene is TRBV5-5, the J gene TRBJ1-1, with unresolved D. Germline CDR1 SGHKS, CDR2 YYEKEE (reference sequence). Trimming stripped 0 bases from V and 5 bases from J, with 5 bases between. The length of the CDR3 is 12 residues. The CDR3 here is CASSLVLTEAFF. The CDR3 nucleotides read TGTGCCAGCAGCTTGGTTCTTACTGAAGCTTTCTTT.

V is TRBV19 and J is TRBJ2-7; D perhaps matches TRBD2 (5 bases). CDR3 size: 14 residues. The V gene's germline CDR1 is LNHDA and CDR2 SQIVND (reference sequence). The germline V and J ends were trimmed by 4 bases and 3 bases, with 13 bases remaining between them. CDR3 bases: TGTGCCAGTAGTAGCGGACTTGGATTCTACGAGCAGTACTTC. Protein product: CASSSGLGFYEQYF.

This clone was observed a few times. The rearrangement links TRBV6-5 to TRBJ2-7; a weak D match, TRBD2 (5 bases). Germline V gene sequence: CDR1 MNHEY, CDR2 SVGAGI. The V end lost 6 bases, the J end lost 4 bases, and 16 bases lay between the germline ends. The CDR3 loop spans 14 amino acids. The CDR3 DNA reads TGTGCCAGCAGCCCTTCAACTAGATCGTACGAGCAGTACTTC. Translation gives CASSPSTRSYEQYF.

This clone has more than one count but fewer than ten. This rearrangement joins TRBV6-1 to TRBJ1-5, with 8 bases identical to TRBD1. There are 15 residues in the CDR3. Germline assignment: CDR1 MNHNS and CDR2 SASEGT. The junction had 10 bases not matched to a gene; V was cut back by 8 bases and J by 4 bases. CDR3 sequence (DNA): TGTGCCAGCCGATACCACGACAGGGGAAATCAGCCCCAGCATTTT. Residues: CASRYHDRGNQPQHF.

This clone was picked up a small number of times. The rearrangement uses TRBV19 and TRBJ1-2; maybe TRBD1 (6 bases). The CDR3 covers 12 residues. The V gene lost 5 bases and the J gene lost 4 bases, with 8 bases spanning the gap. The germline CDR1 and CDR2 sequences are LNHDA and SQIVND (reference sequence). CDR3 sequence (DNA): TGTGCCAGTAGTGGCAGGGGCTATGGCTACACCTTC. Translating gives CASSGRGYGYTF. The full variable domain, rest sourced from reference TRBV19 and TRBJ1-2, is DGGITQSPKYLFRKEGQNVTLSCEQNLNHDAMYWYRQDPGQGLRLIYYSQIVNDFQKGDIAEGYSVSREKKESFPLTVTSAQKNPTAFYLCASSGRGYGYTFGSGTRLTVV.

The chain joins TRBV6-1 to TRBJ1-6; 8 bases map to TRBD1. V was pared by 8 bases and J by 5 bases, with 8 bases of the junction left unmatched. The CDR3 has 15 residues. CDR1 and CDR2 (germline): MNHNS, SASEGT. CDR3 sequence: CASGGGTGDNSPLHF. The CDR3 nucleotides are TGTGCCAGCGGGGGGGGGACAGGCGATAATTCACCCCTCCACTTT.

The chain employs TRBV2 and TRBJ2-1; no reliable D call. The CDR3 has 12 residues. Germline V CDR1 and CDR2: SNHLY, FYNNEI. V gave up 2 bases and J gave up 9 bases, with 8 bases separating them. The CDR3: CASSENRAEQFF. The CDR3 DNA reads as TGTGCCAGCAGTGAAAATAGGGCTGAGCAGTTCTTC.

The CDR3 DNA reads TGTGCCAGCAGCTTACCAAATTCACCCCTCCACTTT. Amino acids: CASSLPNSPLHF. The chain is built from TRBV7-9 and TRBJ1-6; no clear D. Germline CDR1 reads SEHNR; CDR2 reads FQNEAQ (reference sequence). This CDR3 region has 12 residues. Between the trimmed V and J ends, which lost 2 bases and 7 bases, there was a span of 3 bases.

The V call is TRBV4-1, the J call TRBJ1-1; 7 bases map to TRBD1. Germline V gene lookup returns CDR1 MGHRA and CDR2 YSYEKL. The CDR3 is 15 amino acids. V shed 0 bases and J 6 bases; nucleotides not matched to a gene: 7. The CDR3 loop is CASSQETGIGAEAFF. CDR3 in DNA: TGCGCCAGCAGCCAAGAGACAGGGATCGGGGCTGAAGCTTTCTTT.

The chain carries TRBV7-3 and TRBJ2-3, with D perhaps TRBD1 or TRBD2 (5 bases each). Germline values: CDR1 SGHTA, CDR2 FQGTGA. This CDR3 has 13 amino acids. The V gene lost 4 bases and the J gene lost 2 bases, with 7 bases spanning the gap. The chain's CDR3 is CASSSGATDTQYF. CDR3 nucleotides: TGTGCCAGCAGCTCCGGGGCCACAGATACGCAGTATTTT.

The gene calls are TRBV6-1 and TRBJ2-6; a possible D gene is TRBD2 (5 bases). The CDR3 has 18 amino acids. V was clipped by 3 bases and J by 1 base, with 16 bases between them. Germline V CDR1 and CDR2: MNHNS, SASEGT. The CDR3 DNA is TGTGCCAGCAGTGACCGGAGAGGGTGGGGATCTGGGGCCAACGTCCTGACTTTC. It specifies CASSDRRGWGSGANVLTF.

The genes are TRBV5-1 and TRBJ1-4, with a tentative D call TRBD1 (6 bases). V gave up 0 bases and J gave up 10 bases, with 13 bases separating them. CDR1 is SGHRS and CDR2 is YFSETQ in the germline V gene. The CDR3 consists of 14 residues. The CDR3 DNA reads TGCGCCAGCAGCTTGGCGGGGGCTTCGGGAAAACTGTTTTTT. This sequence encodes CASSLAGASGKLFF.

The chain joins TRBV5-1 to TRBJ1-1, with TRBD1 as a possible D gene (6 bases). Germline V gene lookup returns CDR1 SGHRS and CDR2 YFSETQ. Deletions cut 5 bases from V and 4 bases from J, with 6 bases between. The CDR3 covers 11 residues. Here the CDR3 reads CASRQGTEAFF. CDR3 sequence (DNA): TGCGCCAGCAGACAGGGCACTGAAGCTTTCTTT.

This rearrangement joins TRBV5-8 to TRBJ2-7; the D gene could be TRBD1 or TRBD2 (5 bases each). The CDR3 runs 14 residues. V lost 0 bases to trimming and J lost 2 bases, with 9 bases between them. Per the germline V gene, CDR1 is SGHTS and CDR2 is YDEGEE. This chain's CDR3 is CASSLVRDPYEQYF. The DNA for the CDR3 is TGTGCCAGCAGCTTGGTACGGGACCCCTACGAGCAGTACTTC.

The CDR3 reads CASRGDQNSPLHF. CDR3 in DNA: TGTGCCAGCAGGGGGGACCAAAATTCACCCCTCCACTTT. The rearrangement links TRBV2 to TRBJ1-6, with a weak D call TRBD1 (5 bases). V was pared by 6 bases and J by 7 bases, with 10 bases between. Per germline, CDR1 SNHLY and CDR2 FYNNEI. The CDR3 contains 13 residues.

This chain links TRBV7-2 with TRBJ1-2; unclear D gene. V gave up 1 base and J gave up 4 bases, with 7 bases separating them. Germline CDR1 and CDR2: SGHTA and FQGNSA. The CDR3 is 13 residues long. CDR3 residues: CASSLDNFYGYTF. The CDR3 nucleotides read TGTGCCAGCAGCTTAGACAACTTCTATGGCTACACCTTC.

With regard to this clone: One end of the junction varies from germline; a read error may be responsible. The rearrangement uses TRBV5-8 and TRBJ2-7; tentatively, D is TRBD2 (5 bases). The V gene's germline CDR1 is SGHTS and CDR2 YDEGEE. The CDR3 has 12 residues. The CDR3 is CASSLYPRGFNF. The CDR3 DNA follows: TGTGCCAGCAGCTTGTACCCCCGGGGATTTAACTTC.

The V and J genes are TRBV18 and TRBJ1-1; D may be TRBD1 (6 bases). The CDR3 consists of 16 residues. In germline, CDR1 is KGHSH, CDR2 LQKENI. V lost 1 base and J lost 4, with 16 bases in between. CDR3 region: CASSPRPQGGSTEAFF. CDR3 DNA: TGTGCCAGCTCACCACGTCCACAGGGAGGGAGCACTGAAGCTTTCTTT.

CDR3 sequence: CASSVVGSMHTEAFF. CDR3 nucleotide sequence: TGTGCCAGCAGCGTAGTTGGTTCAATGCACACTGAAGCTTTCTTT. The V and J genes are TRBV9 and TRBJ1-1; D uncertain. Germline V gives CDR1 SGDLS, CDR2 YYNGEE. The CDR3 runs to 15 residues. Trimming left V 0 bases short and J 3 bases short, with 12 bases between.

The chain carries TRBV7-8 and TRBJ1-3; unclear D gene. V was trimmed by 3 bases and J by 0 bases, leaving 6 bases between them. The CDR3 length is 14 residues. Germline V CDR1 and CDR2: SGHVS, FQNEAQ. The CDR3 DNA reads as TGTGCCAGCAGCTTGAGAGACTCTGGAAACACCATATATTTT. It yields the protein CASSLRDSGNTIYF.

The rearrangement joins TRBV5-1 to TRBJ2-5; D is ambiguous. CDR1 and CDR2 from the germline V gene are SGHRS and YFSETQ. V shed 2 bases and J shed 1 base, with 6 bases lying between them. CDR3 length: 13 residues. In nucleotides, the CDR3 is TGCGCCAGCAGCTTAAGGTCCCAAGAGACCCAGTACTTC. It encodes CASSLRSQETQYF.

A few counts support this clone. V gene TRBV6-1 combines with J gene TRBJ2-7, with D possibly matching TRBD1 (6 bases). Germline V CDR1 and CDR2: MNHNS, SASEGT. V shed 5 bases and J shed 0 bases, with 14 bases lying between them. This CDR3 is built from 15 residues. The CDR3 DNA reads TGTGCCAGCAGTACCAGGACAGCGAGCTCCTACGAGCAGTACTTC. This translates into CASSTRTASSYEQYF.

The V gene is TRBV5-1, the J gene TRBJ1-1; no firm D call. V dropped 1 base and J dropped 3 bases, with 10 bases sitting between them. CDR3 length: 14 amino acids. Germline-derived CDR1 and CDR2 are SGHRS and YFSETQ. The CDR3, as DNA: TGCGCCAGCAGCTTGTATGGGCAGGACACTGAAGCTTTCTTT. It yields the protein CASSLYGQDTEAFF. Filled out from reference TRBV5-1 and TRBJ1-1, the complete variable domain reads KAGVTQTPRYLIKTRGQQVTLSCSPISGHRSVSWYQQTPGQGLQFLFEYFSETQRNKGNFPGRFSGRQFSNSRSEMNVSTLELGDSALYLCASSLYGQDTEAFFGQGTRLTVV.